The rows below give T cell receptor beta chains drawn from one sample of a study of CD8 T cells in ankylosing spondylitis. TCRdb used MiXCR to reprocess the 5' RACE reads, holding one entry per CDR3 protein. The sample carries 700,000 to 1,000,000 distinct CDR3 sequences, roughly 10% recorded once. The sample comprised blood, either unsorted or a sorted T cell fraction (not recorded which). All receptors derive from a male donor with ankylosing spondylitis. Each CDR3 is given with its conserved first and last residue. The order of the fields is V gene, D gene, clone size, J gene, CDR3 protein, CDR3 DNA. The D gene is left open where the match is weak. Rows may omit the clone size; those that give it use once, few, many or a size class.

>TRBV10-3|.|many|TRBJ1-4
CAISVAGEEKLFF
TGTGCCATCAGTGTGGCAGGGGAGGAAAAACTGTTTTTT
>TRBV11-2|TRBD1|.|TRBJ2-2
CASSFRGWSTGELFF
TGTGCCAGCAGCTTCAGGGGGTGGAGCACCGGGGAGCTGTTTTTT
>TRBV5-1|.|.|TRBJ1-5
CASSPGGSDQPQHF
TGCGCCAGCAGCCCCGGTGGGTCCGATCAGCCCCAGCATTTT
>TRBV20-1|TRBD2|few|TRBJ2-7
CSASSGSRYEQYF
TGCAGTGCTAGTAGCGGGAGTCGGTACGAGCAGTACTTC
>TRBV5-1|.|many|TRBJ2-4
CASSLAGEDIQYF
TGCGCCAGCAGCTTGGCTGGCGAAGACATTCAGTACTTC
>TRBV5-5|.|.|TRBJ2-3
CASSKGGSTDTQYF
TGTGCCAGCAGCAAAGGGGGGAGCACAGATACGCAGTATTTT
>TRBV7-9|TRBD1|.|TRBJ2-1
CASSKGTDYEQFF
TGTGCCAGCAGCAAGGGGACAGACTATGAGCAGTTCTTC
>TRBV10-3|TRBD1|.|TRBJ1-4
CAISDPRSTGRAHEKLFF
TGTGCCATCAGTGACCCAAGATCGACAGGGCGCGCTCATGAAAAACTGTTTTTT
>TRBV2|TRBD1|few|TRBJ2-3
CASSAQGADTQYF
TGTGCCAGCAGTGCCCAGGGGGCAGATACGCAGTATTTT
>TRBV5-1|.|.|TRBJ1-1
CASREPGRNTEAFF
TGCGCCAGCAGGGAGCCGGGCCGAAACACTGAAGCTTTCTTT
>TRBV29-1|.|.|TRBJ2-5
CSVYGVPQETQYF
TGCAGCGTTTACGGAGTCCCCCAAGAGACCCAGTACTTC
>TRBV7-2|.|many|TRBJ2-1
CASSLAAPSYNEQFF
TGTGCCAGCAGCTTAGCAGCCCCCTCCTACAATGAGCAGTTCTTC
>TRBV5-1|.|many|TRBJ2-7
CASSFRVRGEQYF
TGCGCCAGCAGCTTTAGGGTCAGAGGCGAGCAGTACTTC
>TRBV12-3/TRBV12-4|TRBD2|.|TRBJ2-7
CASSSPGGSSYEQYF
TGTGCCAGCAGTTCCCCCGGGGGGTCCTCCTACGAGCAGTACTTC
>TRBV7-2|TRBD1|few|TRBJ2-6
CASSPRDRLSGANVLTF
TGTGCCAGCAGCCCCCGGGACAGACTGTCAGGGGCCAACGTCCTGACTTTC
>TRBV29-1|TRBD1|many|TRBJ1-4
CSGRQGNEKLFF
TGCAGCGGCCGACAGGGGAATGAAAAACTGTTTTTT
>TRBV28|.|many|TRBJ2-1
CASSSFGQTRVGNEQFF
TGTGCCAGCAGTTCGTTTGGCCAGACCCGGGTTGGCAATGAGCAGTTCTTC